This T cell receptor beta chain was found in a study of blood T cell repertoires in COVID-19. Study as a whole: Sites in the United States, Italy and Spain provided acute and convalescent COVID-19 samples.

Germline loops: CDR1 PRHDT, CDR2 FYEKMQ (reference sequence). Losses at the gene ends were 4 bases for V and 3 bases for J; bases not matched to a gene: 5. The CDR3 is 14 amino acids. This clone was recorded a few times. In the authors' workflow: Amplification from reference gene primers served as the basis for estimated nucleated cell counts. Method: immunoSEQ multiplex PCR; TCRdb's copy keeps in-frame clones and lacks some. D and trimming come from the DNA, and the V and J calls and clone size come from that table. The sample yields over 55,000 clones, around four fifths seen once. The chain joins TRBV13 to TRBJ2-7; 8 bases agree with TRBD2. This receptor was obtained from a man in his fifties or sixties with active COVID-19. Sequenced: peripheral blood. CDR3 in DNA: TGTGCCAGCAGCTCCGGGAGCGGGAGCTACGAGCAGTACTTC. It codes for CASSSGSGSYEQYF.